Below, 15 T cell receptor beta chains from the same sample are listed, as sequenced in a study of blood T cell repertoires in COVID-19. Assay used: immunoSEQ multiplex PCR; TCRdb lists only in-frame clones, some missing. The table includes over 200,000 clones, roughly nine tenths detected once. The material sequenced was PBMCs or T cells enriched from blood (not recorded which). These receptors were collected from a woman between 45 and 60 years old in a cohort exposed to, infected with or recovered from COVID-19 (not recorded which).

The DNA for the CDR3 is TGTGCCAGTAGTACCTTCAGGGGGCGCGATAATGAAAAACTGTTTTTT. It yields the protein CASSTFRGRDNEKLFF. The J gene is TRBJ1-4, the V gene TRBV19, with TRBD1 matching 8 bases. The CDR3 spans 16 residues. Germline-derived CDR1 and CDR2 are LNHDA and SQIVND (reference sequence). V trimming: 4 bases; J trimming: 4 bases; junction bases outside the gene matches: 8. Using reference TRBV19 and TRBJ1-4 for the parts outside the CDR3, the full variable domain is DGGITQSPKYLFRKEGQNVTLSCEQNLNHDAMYWYRQDPGQGLRLIYYSQIVNDFQKGDIAEGYSVSREKKESFPLTVTSAQKNPTAFYLCASSTFRGRDNEKLFFGSGTQLSVL.

This clone came up a few times. This CDR3 is CASTRTGNTGELFF. The CDR3 bases are TGTGCCAGCACCCGAACCGGGAACACCGGGGAGCTGTTTTTT. The chain has TRBV7-2 and TRBJ2-2, with D unclear. Germline CDR1 and CDR2: SGHTA and FQGNSA. Between the trimmed V and J ends, which lost 7 bases and 1 base, there was a span of 10 bases. This CDR3 comprises 14 residues.

V and J are TRBV28 and TRBJ1-4; TRBD1 is a possible D gene (5 bases). The CDR3 consists of 13 residues. The ends were cut back, 7 bases at V and 8 bases at J, with 14 bases in the middle. Germline-derived CDR1 and CDR2 are MDHEN and SYDVKM. CDR3 DNA sequence: TGTGCCAGCATGGGGGGAGTTTGGGAAAAACTGTTTTTT. Encoded protein: CASMGGVWEKLFF.

This chain joins TRBV20-1 and TRBJ2-3, with D possibly matching TRBD2 (5 bases). V was cut by 3 bases and J by 3 bases, with 28 bases left in between. Germline V gives CDR1 DFQATT, CDR2 SNEGSKA (reference sequence). The CDR3 extends over 19 amino acids. The DNA of the CDR3 is TGCAGTGCTAGTTTTCGATTTGGGCGGAAAGACTATGGAACAGATACGCAGTATTTT. This sequence encodes CSASFRFGRKDYGTDTQYF.

This clone was seen once. The V and J genes are TRBV15 and TRBJ1-6, with D hard to call. The CDR3 consists of 16 residues. Germline V gives CDR1 LNHNV, CDR2 YYDKDF (reference sequence). Trimming pared 3 bases from V and 7 bases from J, leaving 16 bases between. Here the CDR3 reads CATSSWFGERNSPLHF. In DNA form, the CDR3 reads TGTGCCACCAGCAGCTGGTTTGGGGAGCGGAATTCACCCCTCCACTTT. Variable domain in full (rest from reference TRBV15 and TRBJ1-6): DAMVIQNPRYQVTQFGKPVTLSCSQTLNHNVMYWYQQKSSQAPKLLFHYYDKDFNNEADTPDNFQSRRPNTSFCFLDIRSPGLGDTAMYLCATSSWFGERNSPLHFGNGTRLTVT.

This clone came up once. V and J are TRBV9 and TRBJ2-1, with 11 bases lining up with TRBD2. Germline CDR1 is SGDLS and CDR2 is YYNGEE. The CDR3 covers 18 residues. V trimming: 0 bases; J trimming: 7 bases; junction bases outside the gene matches: 12. CDR3 amino acids: CASSVAIAGGPNGNEQFF. The CDR3 DNA is TGTGCCAGCAGCGTAGCTATAGCGGGGGGGCCCAATGGTAATGAGCAGTTCTTC. The full variable domain, with the rest looked up from reference TRBV9 and TRBJ2-1, is DSGVTQTPKHLITATGQRVTLRCSPRSGDLSVYWYQQSLDQGLQFLIQYYNGEERAKGNILERFSAQQFPDLHSELNLSSLELGDSALYFCASSVAIAGGPNGNEQFFGPGTRLTVL.

The chain carries TRBV2 and TRBJ1-5; tentative D call: TRBD1 (5 bases). Trimming pared 3 bases from V and 4 bases from J, leaving 13 bases between. The CDR3 is made up of 15 amino acids. CDR1 SNHLY and CDR2 FYNNEI come from the germline V gene. CDR3 sequence reads: CASSESGFENQPQHF. As DNA, the CDR3 is TGTGCCAGCAGTGAGTCAGGGTTTGAGAATCAGCCCCAGCATTTT.

V and J are TRBV29-1 and TRBJ2-3, with D maybe TRBD2 (6 bases). V gave up 5 bases and J gave up 1 base, with 13 bases separating them. The CDR3 runs 14 residues. The V gene's germline CDR1 is SQVTM and CDR2 ANQGSEA. The CDR3 DNA reads as TGCAGCGTTACGGGGGAAGTGGGCACAGATACGCAGTATTTT. It is translated as CSVTGEVGTDTQYF.

This chain uses TRBV12-3 or TRBV12-4 with TRBJ1-5, with D uncertain. This CDR3 region has 12 residues. V dropped 7 bases and J dropped 6 bases, with 10 bases sitting between them. The CDR3 region is CASTQAGQPQHF. The CDR3 region has the DNA TGTGCCAGCACCCAAGCAGGTCAGCCCCAGCATTTT.

The chain has TRBV5-1 and TRBJ2-3; 7 bases are a match to TRBD1. Germline lookup yields CDR1 SGHRS and CDR2 YFSETQ. This CDR3 region has 13 residues. The ends lost 6 bases at V and 4 bases at J; junction bases unmatched: 5. CDR3 coding DNA: TGCGCCAGCATCCTACAGGGGTCAGATACGCAGTATTTT. This gives the protein CASILQGSDTQYF.

The rearrangement joins TRBV19 to TRBJ1-5; D is possibly TRBD1 (5 bases). The germline CDR1 and CDR2 sequences are LNHDA and SQIVND (reference sequence). This CDR3 has 14 residues. The V end lost 4 bases, the J end lost 3 bases, and 10 bases lay between the germline ends. The CDR3 loop reads CASSSTGLNQPQHF. CDR3 nucleotide sequence: TGTGCCAGTAGTAGTACAGGCCTCAATCAGCCCCAGCATTTT.

The chain links TRBV6-5 to TRBJ2-3; 11 bases fit TRBD1. Trimming cost V 4 bases and J 7 bases; bases outside gene matches: 4. Per the germline V gene, CDR1 is MNHEY and CDR2 is SVGAGI. The CDR3 contains 14 residues. In nucleotides, the CDR3 is TGTGCCAGCAGTTGGGACAGGGGGTCTCATACGCAGTATTTT. Amino acid sequence: CASSWDRGSHTQYF.

The chain carries TRBV5-1 and TRBJ1-2; no clear D gene. CDR1 and CDR2 (germline): SGHRS, YFSETQ. Trimming left V 1 base short and J 2 bases short, with 6 bases between. The CDR3 has 13 amino acids. The CDR3 DNA reads TGCGCCAGCAGCTTGTCTGGCAACTATGGCTACACCTTC. Translated: CASSLSGNYGYTF.

The CDR3: CASSLLSGVTNSPLHF. The DNA of the CDR3 is TGCGCCAGCAGCTTGCTGTCAGGGGTCACTAATTCACCCCTCCACTTT. The chain is built from TRBV5-1 and TRBJ1-6; tentative D call: TRBD1 (6 bases). The CDR3 totals 16 residues. V was cut by 1 base and J by 6 bases, with 14 bases left in between. Germline CDR1 reads SGHRS; CDR2 reads YFSETQ.

The chain joins TRBV28 to TRBJ1-2; TRBD1 might be the D (5 bases). This CDR3 has 13 residues. The germline V and J ends were trimmed by 4 bases and 7 bases, with 13 bases remaining between them. The germline V gene has CDR1 MDHEN and CDR2 SYDVKM. CDR3 nucleotides: TGTGCCAGCAGTTGGGGGGAAGGGTTTGGCTACACCTTC. It translates to CASSWGEGFGYTF.